This TCR beta chain was found in a study of shared clonotypes between healthy human individuals. Replicate PCRs run on unsorted PBMC used roughly 320 ng DNA, which was approximately 29,000 T cell genomes. Here immunoSEQ multiplex PCR was the method, and the copy in TCRdb shows in-frame clones only, minus some. The sample holds around 500,000 clones, around 79% seen once. Germline-derived CDR1 and CDR2 are MNHEY and SMNVEV (reference sequence). The CDR3 is made up of 14 amino acids. V lost 4 bases and J lost 3, with 13 bases in between. This receptor was identified in a woman in her forties in good health. Some clones in this sample may be carry-over from other donors' samples. This rearrangement joins TRBV27 to TRBJ2-7; possible D gene TRBD2, 6 bases. Sample: PBMCs. The chain's CDR3 is CASSSGLGVYEQYF. In DNA, the CDR3 is TGTGCCAGCAGTTCGGGACTGGGGGTCTACGAGCAGTACTTC.